These T cell receptor beta chains were read from a single sample in a study of identical twins. TCRdb itself ran the 5' RACE reads through MiXCR, one entry per CDR3 protein. The data contain some 790,000 distinct CDR3 sequences, about 20% of them seen just once; the ten biggest clones take up approximately 14%. The data also belong to a second study, concerning T cells expressing NK-cell markers.

Sequencing was performed on PBMCs. These receptors were obtained from a woman under 30 in good health. Each CDR3 is given with its conserved first and last residue. D genes are given only for firm matches. Rows give clone size only sometimes, using once, few, many, or a class for an expanded clone.

>TRBJ1-2|many|TRBD1|TRBV6-5
CASSYPLGTDSNGYTF
TGTGCCAGCAGTTACCCGCTTGGGACAGATAGTAATGGCTACACCTTC
>TRBJ2-3|once|-|TRBV20-1
CSAHLSLSAQYF
TGCAGTGCCCACCTCAGTTTATCGGCGCAGTATTTT
>TRBJ2-1|few|-|TRBV12-3/TRBV12-4
CASRGSRLIRLETNEQFF
TGTGCCAGCAGGGGCTCCAGGCTTATTAGGTTAGAGACTAATGAGCAGTTCTTC
>TRBJ1-5|-|TRBD1|TRBV20-1
CSASRSGTDNQPQHF
TGCAGTGCTAGCCGATCCGGGACAGACAATCAGCCCCAGCATTTT
>TRBJ2-3|-|-|TRBV13
CASSPRTGRKDTQYF
TGTGCCAGCAGCCCAAGGACGGGGAGAAAAGATACGCAGTATTTT
>TRBJ1-2|-|TRBD1|TRBV12-3/TRBV12-4
CASSSMDRARGYTF
TGTGCCAGCAGTTCAATGGACAGGGCGCGCGGCTACACCTTC
>TRBJ2-3|-|TRBD2|TRBV7-3
CASSSTPGTSGDWDTQYF
TGTGCCAGCAGCTCAACCCCCGGGACTAGCGGGGACTGGGATACGCAGTATTTT
>TRBJ1-5|few|-|TRBV25-1
CASSGQDQPQHF
TGTGCCAGCAGTGGACAAGATCAGCCCCAGCATTTT
>TRBJ1-2|-|-|TRBV12-3/TRBV12-4
CASSIGTVGYGYTF
TGTGCCAGTTCCATCGGGACCGTAGGCTACGGCTACACCTTC
>TRBJ2-1|-|-|TRBV11-2
CASSSKVNEQFF
TGTGCCAGCAGCTCCAAGGTCAATGAGCAGTTCTTC
>TRBJ2-2|few|TRBD2|TRBV20-1
CSALSSGSIGELFF
TGCAGTGCCCTATCTAGCGGGAGCATCGGGGAGCTGTTTTTT
>TRBJ2-5|few|-|TRBV6-5
CASSYPDSAETQYF
TGTGCCAGCAGTTACCCCGACAGTGCCGAGACCCAGTACTTC
>TRBJ1-6|few|-|TRBV6-6
CASSYSGNSPLHF
TGTGCCAGCAGTTACTCGGGGAATTCACCCCTCCACTTT
>TRBJ2-3|few|TRBD2|TRBV7-2
CASSPVPAGGLTDTQYF
TGTGCCAGCAGCCCCGTCCCGGCGGGGGGGCTCACAGATACGCAGTATTTT
>TRBJ1-5|many|-|TRBV7-2
CASSLGAVQPQHF
TGTGCCAGCAGCTTAGGGGCAGTTCAGCCCCAGCATTTT
>TRBJ2-2|-|-|TRBV27
CASSLGRANTGELFF
TGTGCCAGCAGTTTGGGCCGGGCGAACACCGGGGAGCTGTTTTTT
>TRBJ2-7|few|TRBD2|TRBV20-1
CSARDERGGKDEQYF
TGCAGTGCTAGAGATGAGCGGGGAGGAAAGGACGAGCAGTACTTC
>TRBJ2-5|-|TRBD2|TRBV7-2
CASSSYLGLAAETQYF
TGTGCCAGCAGCTCCTACCTCGGACTAGCGGCTGAGACCCAGTACTTC
>TRBJ2-7|-|TRBD1|TRBV12-3/TRBV12-4
CTSSFWGQGPYEQYF
TGTACCAGCAGTTTTTGGGGACAGGGACCTTACGAGCAGTACTTC
>TRBJ2-2|-|-|TRBV6-2/TRBV6-3
CASMSFQTSNTGELFF
TGTGCCAGCATGAGTTTTCAGACTTCGAACACCGGGGAGCTGTTTTTT
>TRBJ2-7|-|TRBD1|TRBV20-1
CSAPLQGHYEQYF
TGCAGTGCGCCGTTACAGGGGCACTACGAGCAGTACTTC
>TRBJ1-2|few|-|TRBV11-3
CASSAGRFGVYGYTF
TGTGCCAGCAGCGCCGGGCGGTTCGGGGTCTATGGCTACACCTTC
>TRBJ2-7|-|TRBD1|TRBV10-3
CAIRPGTGPTYEQYF
TGTGCCATCAGGCCCGGGACAGGGCCAACCTACGAGCAGTACTTC
>TRBJ1-1|many|TRBD1|TRBV12-3/TRBV12-4
CASRRTGLNTEAFF
TGTGCCAGCAGGCGGACAGGGTTGAACACTGAAGCTTTCTTT
>TRBJ1-1|-|-|TRBV9
CASSVTSKNTEAFF
TGTGCCAGCAGCGTCACCAGCAAGAACACTGAAGCTTTCTTT
>TRBJ2-3|many|TRBD2|TRBV12-3/TRBV12-4
CASSLLAGDDTQYF
TGTGCCAGCAGTTTACTAGCGGGAGATGATACGCAGTATTTT
>TRBJ2-7|-|TRBD1|TRBV14
CASSHEQGGTSYEQYF
TGTGCCAGCAGCCACGAACAGGGGGGAACTTCCTACGAGCAGTACTTC
>TRBJ2-3|few|-|TRBV5-1
CASSSRSWTKTDTQYF
TGCGCCAGCAGCTCTAGATCCTGGACTAAAACAGATACGCAGTATTTT
>TRBJ2-5|-|-|TRBV20-1
CSARDAWGNPQYF
TGCAGTGCTAGAGATGCTTGGGGAAATCCCCAGTACTTC
>TRBJ1-1|-|-|TRBV9
CASSDPVQGPTEAFF
TGTGCCAGCAGCGACCCAGTGCAGGGTCCCACTGAAGCTTTCTTT
>TRBJ2-1|few|-|TRBV29-1
CSVPERVTEQFF
TGCAGCGTTCCAGAGAGGGTCACTGAGCAGTTCTTC
>TRBJ1-5|few|TRBD1|TRBV20-1
CSAVQGASSNQPQHF
TGCAGTGCCGTACAGGGGGCCTCAAGCAATCAGCCCCAGCATTTT
>TRBJ2-1|few|-|TRBV6-2/TRBV6-3
CASKRENAYNEQFF
TGTGCCAGCAAACGGGAGAACGCCTACAATGAGCAGTTCTTC
>TRBJ2-5|many|TRBD1|TRBV5-1
CASSPGTGQETQYF
TGTGCCAGCAGCCCTGGGACAGGACAAGAGACCCAGTACTTC
>TRBJ1-1|many|TRBD1|TRBV5-1
CASSSTGRTEAFF
TGCGCCAGCAGCTCGACAGGGCGGACTGAAGCTTTCTTT
>TRBJ2-7|-|TRBD1|TRBV9
CASTPGQATSYEQYF
TGTGCCAGCACCCCGGGACAGGCAACTTCCTACGAGCAGTACTTC
>TRBJ2-3|-|-|TRBV5-1
CASSLAQGVSTDTQYF
TGCGCCAGCAGCTTGGCTCAGGGCGTGAGCACAGATACGCAGTATTTT
>TRBJ2-1|-|-|TRBV5-1
CASSFSGTGYNEQFF
TGCGCCAGCAGCTTTTCTGGGACGGGGTACAATGAGCAGTTCTTC
>TRBJ2-3|-|TRBD1|TRBV7-9
CASSPPGTGPTDTQYF
TGTGCCAGCAGCCCACCCGGGACAGGGCCCACAGATACGCAGTATTTT
>TRBJ1-1|few|TRBD1|TRBV20-1
CSARDQGDTEAFF
TGCAGTGCTAGAGATCAGGGGGACACTGAAGCTTTCTTT
>TRBJ2-1|-|TRBD2|TRBV5-6
CASSPRTRRNEQFF
TGTGCCAGCAGCCCCAGGACTAGGAGGAATGAGCAGTTCTTC
>TRBJ2-1|few|-|TRBV9
CASSGSSRFGNEQFF
TGTGCCAGCAGCGGGAGTTCTAGATTTGGGAATGAGCAGTTCTTC
>TRBJ2-3|-|TRBD2|TRBV10-3
CAISVTGGGTDTQYF
TGTGCCATCAGTGTAACTGGGGGGGGCACAGATACGCAGTATTTT
>TRBJ1-2|-|-|TRBV12-3/TRBV12-4
CASSFSSNYGYTF
TGTGCCAGCAGTTTTAGTTCTAACTATGGCTACACCTTC
>TRBJ2-5|few|-|TRBV20-1
CSVYWAIQETQYF
TGCAGTGTTTACTGGGCTATACAAGAGACCCAGTACTTC
>TRBJ1-1|-|TRBD1|TRBV20-1
CSARDWDRGAEAFF
TGCAGTGCTAGAGATTGGGACAGGGGGGCTGAAGCTTTCTTT
>TRBJ2-5|-|TRBD2|TRBV20-1
CSARGLAGGNIQETQYF
TGCAGTGCCAGGGGACTAGCGGGGGGGAACATCCAAGAGACCCAGTACTTC
>TRBJ2-1|-|TRBD2|TRBV7-2
CASSWIAGGYNEQFF
TGTGCCAGCAGCTGGATAGCGGGAGGTTACAATGAGCAGTTCTTC
>TRBJ2-5|few|TRBD2|TRBV6-6
CASKTSGETQYF
TGTGCCAGCAAAACTAGCGGAGAGACCCAGTACTTC
>TRBJ2-5|-|-|TRBV6-5
CASSYVRGTQETQYF
TGTGCCAGCAGTTACGTCCGGGGGACCCAAGAGACCCAGTACTTC
>TRBJ2-7|few|-|TRBV25-1
CASSEFHRRRAEQYF
TGTGCCAGCAGTGAATTCCACAGGCGGCGTGCCGAGCAGTACTTC
>TRBJ2-1|-|-|TRBV5-1
CASSPRPLNEQFF
TGCGCCAGCAGCCCGCGCCCGCTGAATGAGCAGTTCTTC